Listed below are T cell receptor beta chains from one sample, sequenced in a study of blood T cell repertoires in COVID-19. Profiled with immunoSEQ multiplex PCR; TCRdb holds only in-frame clones, not every one. Here the sample spans roughly 670,000 clones, approximately 90% being singletons. The sequencing input was peripheral blood. All receptors derive from a young woman with acute or convalescent COVID-19. Both conserved end residues are part of each CDR3. D genes are given only for firm matches. Size is stated for part of the rows, as once, few or many counts, or as a class when the clone is expanded.

v_gene	d_gene	abundance	j_gene	CDR3nt	CDR3aa
TRBV28	-	-	TRBJ2-3	TGTGCCAGCAGTGGGTCAGGCCCCACAGATACGCAGTATTTT	CASSGSGPTDTQYF
TRBV5-1	-	-	TRBJ1-2	TGCGCCAGCAGCTTGGGGGCGCCGTCAGGGTTTCGAAGGGGCTACACCTTC	CASSLGAPSGFRRGYTF
TRBV13	-	-	TRBJ2-1	TGTGCCAGCAGCTTTGGAATTCTGCGGGGCCCTTACAATGAGCAGTTCTTC	CASSFGILRGPYNEQFF
TRBV4-1	TRBD1	-	TRBJ1-2	TGCGCCAGCAGCCAAGAGACAGGGGTACATTATGGCTACACCTTC	CASSQETGVHYGYTF
TRBV7-9	-	-	TRBJ2-3	TGTGCCAGCAGCCTCGGTAGCGGACCCGTCGGAACAGATACGCAGTATTTT	CASSLGSGPVGTDTQYF
TRBV2	-	once	TRBJ1-2	TGTGCCAGCAGTGAAGCGCTTCGGGGGGACTATGGCTACACCTTC	CASSEALRGDYGYTF
TRBV29-1	-	-	TRBJ1-4	TGCAGCGCTCGGGGGGATTATGAAAAACTGTTTTTT	CSARGDYEKLFF
TRBV7-9	-	-	TRBJ1-4	TGTGCCAGCAGTCCTACCAACAGGGCAACTAATGAAAAACTGTTTTTT	CASSPTNRATNEKLFF
TRBV4-3	TRBD1	-	TRBJ1-3	TGCGCCAGCTCCCGGGACAGCAACTCTGGAAACACCATATATTTT	CASSRDSNSGNTIYF
TRBV20-1	-	-	TRBJ2-7	TGCAGTGCTAGTGCAGCCTTAGGGGGCGAGCAGTACTTC	CSASAALGGEQYF
TRBV4-3	-	-	TRBJ2-1	TGCGCCAGCAGCCAAGATTTGGTGGGGGCAGGGCCGAACAATGAGCAGTTCTTC	CASSQDLVGAGPNNEQFF
TRBV6-6	TRBD1	-	TRBJ1-4	TGTGCCAGCAGTTACGGGACAGGGGGCCCTGGTGAAAAACTGTTTTTT	CASSYGTGGPGEKLFF
TRBV2	TRBD2	-	TRBJ2-3	TGTGCCACCCGCTCAGCGGGGGTCCCGCAGGGTACGCAGTATTTT	CATRSAGVPQGTQYF
TRBV7-9	-	-	TRBJ1-5	TGTGCCAGCAGCATCGGGATACAGCCCCAGCATTTT	CASSIGIQPQHF
TRBV2	-	-	TRBJ1-1	TGTGCCAGCAGTTCTTTCCCTGAAGCTTTCTTT	CASSSFPEAFF
TRBV19	-	-	TRBJ1-2	TGTGCCAGTAGTATAGGTCGGACAGATGCTAACTATGGCTACACCTTC	CASSIGRTDANYGYTF
TRBV6-4	TRBD1	-	TRBJ1-1	TGTGCCAGCAGTTCCGCTCCAGGGGGCGGCACTGAAGCTTTCTTT	CASSSAPGGGTEAFF
TRBV6-4	TRBD2	-	TRBJ2-7	TGTGCCAGCAGACTCCCTGGGGGAGGGACCTCCTACGAGCAGTACTTC	CASRLPGGGTSYEQYF
TRBV6-1	TRBD2	-	TRBJ2-4	TGTGCCAGCAGTGAATTACTAGCGGGGGCCGTAGCCAAAAACATTCAGTACTTC	CASSELLAGAVAKNIQYF
TRBV5-5	-	-	TRBJ2-1	TGTGCCAGCAGCTTTTTATACAATGAGCAGTTCTTC	CASSFLYNEQFF
TRBV5-4	-	-	TRBJ1-1	TGTGCCAGCAGCACGGGGGGGGTGGTGGCTTTCTTT	CASSTGGVVAFF
TRBV27	-	-	TRBJ2-7	TGTGCCAGCAGTTTATCGAAACGGCAGGGACACTACGAGCAGTACTTC	CASSLSKRQGHYEQYF
TRBV9	-	-	TRBJ1-2	TGTGCCAGCAGCGTAGAGAAGGGGTCCCCCTGGGGCTACACCTTC	CASSVEKGSPWGYTF
TRBV11-2	TRBD1	-	TRBJ1-5	TGTGCCAGCAGTCTAGGGACAGGCGATCAGCCCCAGCATTTT	CASSLGTGDQPQHF
TRBV28	TRBD1	-	TRBJ2-7	TGTGCCAGCAGTTTTAGCCCGGGACAGGGGTCCTACGAGCAGTACTTC	CASSFSPGQGSYEQYF
TRBV6-2/TRBV6-3	TRBD1	-	TRBJ2-1	TGTGCCAGCAGCGAACAGGGGGACGCCTACAATGAGCAGTTCTTC	CASSEQGDAYNEQFF